This TCR beta chain was identified in a study of blood T cell repertoires in COVID-19. About the research overall: T cells, B-cell-depleted T cells, or PBMCs provided the cDNA or gDNA that served as material.

Measured with immunoSEQ multiplex PCR; TCRdb has only the in-frame clones, and not every one. The sample has 80,000 or so clones, 80% seen once. The germline V gene has CDR1 WNHNN and CDR2 SYGVQD (reference sequence). Germline trimming cut 6 bases from V and 6 bases from J; bases unmatched to any gene: 9. The CDR3 is made up of 16 amino acids. V gene TRBV10-1 combines with J gene TRBJ2-3; 13 nucleotides align to TRBD2. Sample: peripheral blood. The clonotype comes from a woman in her seventies with acute or convalescent COVID-19. The CDR3 nucleotides are TGCGCCAGCAGCCCCACTAGCGGGGGGGAAGGGGATACGCAGTATTTT. Translating gives CASSPTSGGEGDTQYF.